Each of the 8 T cell receptor beta chains below was sequenced from the same sample in a study of T cells in Graves' hyperthyroidism and ophthalmopathy. Amplified TCR beta CDR3 regions derived from RNA transcripts. The HTBI set primed first-round TCR CDR3 RT-PCR. One entry per CDR3 protein results from TCRdb running MiXCR on the multiplex PCR reads. The table shows approximately 610,000 distinct CDR3 sequences, with under 15% occurring only once. Source material: blood. The receptors stem from a woman aged 40 to 49 with Graves' ophthalmopathy.

The chain carries TRBV29-1 and TRBJ1-2, with 8 positions matching TRBD1. Trimming removed 3 bases from V and 8 bases from J; junction bases left unmatched: 5. CDR3 length: 12 amino acids. Germline V CDR1 and CDR2: SQVTM, ANQGSEA. CDR3 amino acids: CSVDQGAGGYTF. The CDR3 DNA is TGCAGCGTTGATCAGGGGGCCGGGGGCTACACCTTC.

This chain uses TRBV5-1 with TRBJ2-3; D may correspond to TRBD1 or TRBD2 (5 bases each). The CDR3 contains 15 residues. The ends were cut back, 2 bases at V and 5 bases at J, with 15 bases in the middle. Germline V gives CDR1 SGHRS, CDR2 YFSETQ. CDR3 sequence: CASSLDGTVGDTQYF. In DNA, the CDR3 is TGCGCCAGCAGCTTAGATGGGACCGTTGGAGATACGCAGTATTTT.

The CDR3 is CSGLAGVQQETQYF. CDR3 nucleotide sequence: TGCAGTGGACTAGCGGGAGTCCAACAAGAGACCCAGTACTTC. The chain has TRBV20-1 and TRBJ2-5, with TRBD2 identical over 12 bases. V was clipped by 7 bases and J by 2 bases; unmatched bases: 5. There are 14 residues in the CDR3. CDR1 DFQATT and CDR2 SNEGSKA come from the germline V gene (reference sequence).

This clonotype was counted at least ten times. The chain joins TRBV6-1 to TRBJ2-7, with 7 nucleotides matching TRBD2. After removal of 6 bases from V and 2 bases from J, the junction contained 7 bases not matched to a gene. CDR3 length: 14 amino acids. Germline-derived CDR1 and CDR2 are MNHNS and SASEGT. In DNA form, the CDR3 reads TGTGCCAGCAGACGACTAGCTGCAACCTACGAGCAGTACTTC. Translated, it gives CASRRLAATYEQYF.

Ten or more counts support this clonotype. This chain joins TRBV7-9 and TRBJ2-7; D gene ambiguous. The V end was cut by 8 bases, the J end by 5 bases, with 13 bases between. Germline CDR1 SEHNR, CDR2 FQNEAQ (reference sequence). The CDR3 length is 12 residues. The CDR3 region is CASRSQGNEQYF. DNA of the CDR3: TGTGCCAGCCGGTCCCAAGGGAACGAGCAGTACTTC.

The chain has TRBV7-2 and TRBJ2-5; D gene ambiguous. CDR1 and CDR2 from the germline V gene are SGHTA and FQGNSA. The V and J ends lost 5 bases and 4 bases respectively, with 8 bases between them. CDR3 length: 12 amino acids. CDR3: CASSRKGETQYF. The CDR3, as DNA: TGTGCCAGCAGCCGGAAGGGAGAGACCCAGTACTTC.

The CDR3 protein is CASSLGQGNQETQYF. CDR3 nucleotides: TGTGCCAGCAGCTTGGGACAGGGAAACCAAGAGACCCAGTACTTC. The chain carries TRBV5-8 and TRBJ2-5, with 7 bases matching TRBD1. There are 15 residues in the CDR3. CDR1 is SGHTS and CDR2 is YDEGEE in the germline V gene. V was pared by 0 bases and J by 0 bases, with 2 bases of the junction left unmatched.

This clonotype was observed at least ten times. This CDR3 is CASSLHGLKTSGEPYEQYF. Here the CDR3 DNA reads TGTGCCAGCAGCTTACACGGACTCAAGACTAGCGGGGAACCCTACGAGCAGTACTTC. This chain connects TRBV7-3 to TRBJ2-7, with 11 bases aligning to TRBD2. V lost 2 bases, J lost 2 bases, and 14 bases stayed unmatched. The CDR3 totals 19 residues. The germline gives CDR1 SGHTA, CDR2 FQGTGA.